These T cell receptor beta chains were read from a single sample in a study of CD8 T cells in Susac syndrome. TCRdb re-analysed the immunoSEQ multiplex PCR reads in MiXCR, keeping a single row per CDR3 protein. The table includes 400,000 or so distinct CDR3 sequences, more than 70% detected once. The sequenced sample was CD8+ T cells from PBMCs. These receptors were collected from a human donor with multiple sclerosis. The CDR3 runs from the conserved cysteine through the conserved F or W. Fields, in order: V gene, J gene, clone size, D gene, CDR3 protein, CDR3 DNA. D genes are given only for firm matches. Clone sizes are given selectively: once, few, many, or a class where the clone is expanded.

>TRBV27|TRBJ1-1|-|-
CASSLNQGSHEAFF
TGTGCCAGCAGTCTAAATCAGGGATCGCATGAAGCTTTCTTT
>TRBV7-2|TRBJ1-2|-|-
CASSASREGYGYTF
TGTGCCAGCAGCGCCTCGCGGGAAGGCTATGGCTACACCTTC
>TRBV6-5|TRBJ1-6|-|TRBD1
CASSPTGENSPLHF
TGTGCCAGCAGTCCTACAGGGGAAAATTCACCCCTCCACTTT
>TRBV27|TRBJ1-5|-|-
CATQTRWSNQPQHF
TGTGCCACCCAGACAAGGTGGTCCAATCAGCCCCAGCATTTT
>TRBV28|TRBJ2-4|-|TRBD1
CASSQRDRIVAKNIQYF
TGTGCCAGCAGTCAACGGGACAGGATTGTAGCCAAAAACATTCAGTACTTC
>TRBV2|TRBJ2-1|-|TRBD2
CASRRASGNEQFF
TGTGCCAGCAGGAGGGCTAGCGGCAATGAGCAGTTCTTC
>TRBV7-9|TRBJ2-7|-|-
CASSSTGSREQYF
TGTGCCAGCAGTTCGACCGGTTCACGGGAGCAGTACTTC
>TRBV4-1|TRBJ1-1|-|TRBD1
CASSQATGGLNTEAFF
TGCGCCAGCAGCCAGGCGACAGGGGGCCTGAACACTGAAGCTTTCTTT
>TRBV18|TRBJ2-6|-|-
CASSPRTETPSSGANVLTF
TGTGCCAGCTCACCACGGACAGAAACGCCTAGCTCTGGGGCCAACGTCCTGACTTTC
>TRBV6-1|TRBJ1-1|-|-
CASSGQVRLEAFF
TGTGCCAGCAGTGGACAGGTCCGCCTTGAAGCTTTCTTT
>TRBV28|TRBJ2-3|once|-
CASSLTPPGDTQYF
TGTGCCAGCAGTTTAACCCCACCTGGGGATACGCAGTATTTT
>TRBV2|TRBJ2-1|-|-
CASSGSFGFF
TGTGCCAGCAGTGGATCCTTTGGTTTCTTC
>TRBV27|TRBJ2-3|-|-
CASSTTDMQADTQYF
TGTGCCAGCAGTACCACCGATATGCAAGCGGATACGCAGTATTTT
>TRBV6-4|TRBJ1-1|-|-
CASSDGEGGTEAFF
TGTGCCAGCAGTGATGGAGAGGGGGGAACTGAAGCTTTCTTT
>TRBV5-6|TRBJ1-1|-|-
CASSLDRGAIWTEAFF
TGTGCCAGCAGCTTGGATAGGGGGGCGATTTGGACTGAAGCTTTCTTT
>TRBV5-1|TRBJ2-7|few|-
CASSLAESGAYEQYF
TGCGCCAGCAGCTTGGCCGAGAGCGGAGCCTACGAGCAGTACTTC
>TRBV6-1|TRBJ2-4|-|-
CASSTRRPAPAKNIQYF
TGTGCCAGCAGCACCCGTCGGCCCGCCCCAGCCAAAAACATTCAGTACTTC
>TRBV19|TRBJ1-1|once|-
CASSIMGGQNTEAFF
TGTGCCAGTAGTATAATGGGGGGACAGAACACTGAAGCTTTCTTT
>TRBV7-6|TRBJ2-3|-|TRBD2
CASSLELGLAGSGRTDTQYF
TGTGCCAGCAGCTTAGAGTTGGGTCTAGCGGGATCGGGAAGGACAGATACGCAGTATTTT
>TRBV27|TRBJ2-7|-|TRBD1
CASQGSTGAEQYF
TGTGCCAGTCAAGGCTCGACAGGGGCCGAGCAGTACTTC
>TRBV30|TRBJ2-4|-|-
CAWMGRKNIQYF
TGTGCCTGGATGGGCAGGAAAAACATTCAGTACTTC
>TRBV5-1|TRBJ1-1|-|-
CASSSTRGRGNTEAFF
TGCGCCAGCAGCTCGACCCGGGGCAGGGGGAACACTGAAGCTTTCTTT
>TRBV6-5|TRBJ2-7|-|TRBD2
CASSSGLAGVDEQYF
TGTGCCAGCAGTTCGGGACTAGCGGGAGTTGACGAGCAGTACTTC
>TRBV5-1|TRBJ2-7|-|-
CASSPGQLDEQYF
TGCGCCAGCAGCCCCGGACAGTTAGACGAGCAGTACTTC
>TRBV4-1|TRBJ2-1|-|TRBD2
CASSQVSGGRSYNEQFF
TGCGCCAGCAGCCAAGTATCGGGGGGGCGCTCCTACAATGAGCAGTTCTTC
>TRBV4-1|TRBJ1-1|-|TRBD1
CASSQLGQGWGETEAFF
TGCGCCAGCAGCCAGCTGGGACAGGGGTGGGGGGAGACTGAAGCTTTCTTT